The 13 T cell receptor beta chains reported below all come from one sample, sequenced in a study of post-analysis software for immune sequencing data. Which antigens these TCRs recognize remains unknown. Whole-study results and caveats: A handful of TRBV segments were significantly more frequent in patients than in controls. TRBV5-6, TRBV5-1 and TRBV20-1 were among these segments.

The library was made from cDNA and included unique molecular identifiers. TCRdb re-analysed the PCR reads in MiXCR, keeping a single row per CDR3 protein. The sample holds a few hundred thousand distinct CDR3 sequences; 36% are singletons and the top ten take under 5.5%. Sequenced material: blood. The origin of the receptors is a girl aged 10 to 17 with multiple sclerosis.

This clonotype was recorded many times. The chain links TRBV18 to TRBJ1-2; a weak D match, TRBD1 (5 bases). Trimming cost V 4 bases and J 6 bases, with 18 bases left between them. Germline values: CDR1 KGHSH, CDR2 LQKENI. The CDR3 runs to 15 residues. This CDR3 is CASSHTLKDRHGYTF. As DNA, the CDR3 is TGTGCCAGCTCACATACATTAAAAGACAGACATGGCTACACCTTC.

The J gene is TRBJ1-4, the V gene TRBV20-1; 10 bases are shared with TRBD1. From germline, CDR1 is DFQATT and CDR2 SNEGSKA (reference sequence). The CDR3 consists of 16 residues. V was pared by 0 bases and J by 4 bases, with 5 bases of the junction left unmatched. In DNA form, the CDR3 reads TGCAGTGCTAGAGATTTTAGGGACAGGGGTAATGAAAAACTGTTTTTT. Encoded protein: CSARDFRDRGNEKLFF.

The chain employs TRBV27 and TRBJ1-1; weak D call: TRBD1 (6 bases). CDR1 is MNHEY and CDR2 is SMNVEV in the germline V gene (reference sequence). This CDR3 spans 14 amino acids. With 0 bases removed from V and 4 bases from J, the gap between germline ends came to 9 bases. CDR3 bases: TGTGCCAGCAGTTTATCAGGGGGATTCACTGAAGCTTTCTTT. Its translation: CASSLSGGFTEAFF.

This clonotype showed up many times. The chain recombines TRBV20-1 with TRBJ2-5, with TRBD1 as a possible D gene (5 bases). Trimming took off 2 bases at V and 5 bases at J, with 21 bases between the two ends. Germline-derived CDR1 and CDR2 are DFQATT and SNEGSKA (reference sequence). The CDR3 totals 16 residues. This CDR3 is CSARNLDSKVIETQYF. CDR3 bases: TGCAGTGCTAGAAATTTAGACAGTAAGGTCATTGAGACCCAGTACTTC.

This clonotype was recorded at least ten times. The J gene is TRBJ1-2, the V gene TRBV4-2; a possible D gene is TRBD1 (5 bases). Trimming shortened V by 0 bases and J by 7 bases, and 15 bases separated the two germline ends. This CDR3 contains 15 residues. Looked up from germline, CDR1 is LGHNA and CDR2 is YNFKEQ. The CDR3 DNA reads TGTGCCAGCAGCCAAGATCTGGGGACTGGAGTTGGCTACACCTTC. Its protein is CASSQDLGTGVGYTF.

This clonotype was recorded at least ten times. This chain connects TRBV20-1 to TRBJ2-3; 7 positions agree with TRBD2. The CDR3 has 15 residues. Unmatched junction bases numbered 4, after V lost 0 bases and J lost 1 base. Germline CDR1 reads DFQATT; CDR2 reads SNEGSKA (reference sequence). The CDR3 is CSARDLAVGTDTQYF. CDR3 sequence (DNA): TGCAGTGCTAGAGATCTAGCGGTGGGCACAGATACGCAGTATTTT.

The CDR3 DNA reads TGCGCCAGCAGCCAAGTGAGGGCTAGCGGGAGCTACGAGCAGTACTTC. This sequence encodes CASSQVRASGSYEQYF. This chain joins TRBV4-1 and TRBJ2-7; 10 positions agree with TRBD2. The CDR3 length is 16 residues. The ends lost 1 base at V and 3 bases at J; junction bases unmatched: 6. Germline V gives CDR1 MGHRA, CDR2 YSYEKL.

The rearrangement uses TRBV20-1 and TRBJ2-1, with D unresolved. Trimming stripped 6 bases from V and 11 bases from J, with 14 bases between. CDR3 size: 11 residues. Germline V gene sequence: CDR1 DFQATT, CDR2 SNEGSKA (reference sequence). CDR3 DNA: TGCAGTGCCCAATCCCCGGTTCAGCAGTTCTTC. Amino acids: CSAQSPVQQFF.

The chain joins TRBV10-3 to TRBJ2-1; a weak D match, TRBD1 (5 bases). The CDR3 has 15 residues. Germline values: CDR1 ENHRY, CDR2 SYGVKD. Trimming cost V 0 bases and J 7 bases, with 13 bases left between them. The CDR3 DNA follows: TGTGCCATCAGTGAGTCGGACACTACTGGGAATGAGCAGTTCTTC. Translating gives CAISESDTTGNEQFF.

On this clonotype: A much larger clone differs from this one at a single base, so this may be a read error. V gene TRBV4-2 combines with J gene TRBJ2-5, with D maybe TRBD2 (5 bases). The germline V gene has CDR1 LGHNA and CDR2 YNFKEQ. V was clipped by 3 bases and J by 11 bases, with 13 bases between them. This CDR3 is 12 amino acids long. The CDR3 DNA is TGTGCCAGCAGCCAGAGCGGCAATGAGCAGTACTTC. Translating gives CASSQSGNEQYF.

Many counts were recorded for this clonotype. The chain has TRBV5-8 and TRBJ2-1; 13 nucleotides match TRBD2. Trimming took 3 bases from V and 9 from J; bases not matched to a gene: 6. Germline V gives CDR1 SGHTS, CDR2 YDEGEE. This CDR3 is 15 amino acids long. In nucleotides, the CDR3 is TGTGCCAGCAGCTATAGGACTAGCGGGAGTAGTGAGCAGTTCTTC. As protein: CASSYRTSGSSEQFF.

The chain recombines TRBV20-1 with TRBJ1-5, with D possibly being TRBD1 (6 bases). This CDR3 is 14 amino acids long. Germline-derived CDR1 and CDR2 are DFQATT and SNEGSKA (reference sequence). The V and J ends lost 6 bases and 6 bases respectively, with 18 bases between them. This chain's CDR3 is CSASPGGRGQPQHF. CDR3 nucleotides: TGCAGTGCCTCCCCCGGGGGCCGGGGTCAGCCCCAGCATTTT.

Many counts were recorded for this clonotype. The gene calls are TRBV14 and TRBJ2-1; 9 bases fit TRBD2. From germline, CDR1 is SGHDN and CDR2 FVKESK. The ends lost 5 bases at V and 9 bases at J; junction bases unmatched: 5. CDR3 length equals 13 residues. The CDR3 sequence is CASSSWTSAEQFF. As DNA, the CDR3 is TGTGCCAGCAGCTCCTGGACTAGCGCTGAGCAGTTCTTC.